This TCR beta chain was recorded in a study of vaccination effects on CD4 cells after COVID-19. The study's findings and limits: Marked clonal contraction was seen late after vaccination (in both infection- and vaccine-induced clones). Missing from the study were early post-infection timepoints, and its convalescent patients were few.

The CDR3 has 13 amino acids. Trimming at V came to 3 bases and at J to 1 base, leaving 2 bases not matched to a gene. The germline V gene has CDR1 SQVTM and CDR2 ANQGSEA. Sequencing used immunoSEQ multiplex PCR; TCRdb keeps in-frame clones, though not all of them. The sample has around 30,000 clones, 80% to 85% seen once; the top ten hold under 6.5%. Concerning this clone: The antigen is unknown.

Viral peptide pool expansion of antigen-specific CD4+ T cells preceded sequencing in the ViraFEST assay. The culture ran for nine to ten days, and then CD4+ T cells were isolated. The participants, recipients of two vaccine doses, got either BNT162b2 or mRNA-1273. PBMC cultures contained some 2.1 million cells per well, roughly 10 IU/ml IL-2 and around 9.3 ug/ml peptides. Each culture had half its medium swapped for IL-2 medium on days 3 and 7. Sequenced here: CD4+ T cells from PBMCs cultured with SARS-CoV-2 spike peptides, sampled after COVID-19 vaccination. The chain is built from TRBV29-1 and TRBJ1-1, with 7 bases fitting TRBD1. This sequence was found in a human donor who received a COVID-19 vaccine. Some clones in this sample may be carry-over from other donors' samples. CDR3 region: CSVDTGANTEAFF. CDR3 bases: TGCAGCGTTGATACAGGGGCGAACACTGAAGCTTTCTTT.